Following are 4 T cell receptor beta chains from one sample sequenced in a study of T-cell reconstitution after alpha-beta-depleted transplantation in children. A library of TCRbeta sequences, prepared with unique molecular identifiers, was generated. TCRdb reanalysed the PCR reads using MiXCR and keeps one entry per CDR3 protein. The sample contains about 350,000 distinct CDR3 sequences, 15% to 20% of which appear only once. The starting material was PBMCs, mostly from graft donor cells, obtained 360 days after TCRalphabeta/CD19-depleted stem cell transplant. The receptors here all came from a male patient under 10 years old who had a stem cell transplant for acute lymphoblastic leukemia, so the T cells may come from the graft donor.

This rearrangement joins TRBV28 to TRBJ2-5, with 13 bases identical to TRBD2. The V gene end was trimmed by 5 bases and the J gene end by 2 bases; junction bases not matched to a gene: 5. Germline assignment: CDR1 MDHEN and CDR2 SYDVKM. This CDR3 has 16 amino acids. CDR3 coding DNA: TGTGCCAGCAGTCCACCGGGACTAGCGGGACAAGAGACCCAGTACTTC. Its translation is CASSPPGLAGQETQYF.

The rearrangement joins TRBV4-3 to TRBJ2-5, with D possibly being TRBD1 or TRBD2 (5 bases each). Germline CDR1 is LGHNA and CDR2 is YSLEER. Trimming left V 2 bases short and J 2 bases short, with 12 bases between. CDR3 length: 15 amino acids. The CDR3 protein is CASSQRDGQQETQYF. CDR3 nucleotide sequence: TGCGCCAGCAGCCAACGGGACGGCCAACAAGAGACCCAGTACTTC.

This clonotype was observed a handful of times. This chain links TRBV7-2 with TRBJ1-2, with D unclear. The CDR3 length is 14 residues. Germline CDR1 SGHTA, CDR2 FQGNSA. V lost 6 bases to trimming and J lost 4 bases, with 15 bases between them. CDR3 coding DNA: TGTGCCAGCAGTTCGGGAGGGTCGAGCTATGGCTACACCTTC. It translates to CASSSGGSSYGYTF.

This clonotype was seen many times. The rearrangement joins TRBV14 to TRBJ2-7, with 11 nucleotides matching TRBD2. The CDR3 is made up of 15 amino acids. The germline CDR1 and CDR2 sequences are SGHDN and FVKESK. The V gene end was trimmed by 2 bases and the J gene end by 5 bases; junction bases not matched to a gene: 5. The CDR3 nucleotides are TGTGCCAGCAGCCAAATAGCGGGAGGGCGGAACGAGCAGTACTTC. Its translation is CASSQIAGGRNEQYF.